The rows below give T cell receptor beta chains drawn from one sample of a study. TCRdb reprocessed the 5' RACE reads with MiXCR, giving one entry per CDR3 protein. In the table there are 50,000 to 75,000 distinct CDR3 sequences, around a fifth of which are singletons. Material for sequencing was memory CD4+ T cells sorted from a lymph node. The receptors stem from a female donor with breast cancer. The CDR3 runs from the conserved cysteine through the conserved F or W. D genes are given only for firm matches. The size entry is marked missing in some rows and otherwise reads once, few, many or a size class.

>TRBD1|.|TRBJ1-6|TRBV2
CASTKTGNNSPLHF
TGTGCCAGCACAAAGACAGGGAATAATTCACCCCTCCACTTT
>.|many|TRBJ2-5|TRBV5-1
CASSLDSGQTETQYF
TGCGCCAGCAGCTTGGACTCGGGTCAAACGGAGACCCAGTACTTC
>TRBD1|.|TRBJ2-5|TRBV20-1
CSARDSGQGQETQYF
TGCAGTGCTAGAGATAGTGGACAGGGACAAGAGACCCAGTACTTC
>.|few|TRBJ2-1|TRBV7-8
CASSPSTEQFF
TGTGCCAGCAGCCCCTCGACAGAGCAGTTCTTC
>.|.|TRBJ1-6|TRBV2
CASRGIGILPLHF
TGTGCCAGCAGGGGTATAGGGATCTTACCCCTCCACTTT
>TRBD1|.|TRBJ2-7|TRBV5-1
CASSLAGRGNEQYF
TGCGCCAGCAGCTTGGCCGGCAGGGGGAACGAGCAGTACTTC
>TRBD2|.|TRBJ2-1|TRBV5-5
CASSLAPSSGSRDNEQFF
TGTGCCAGCAGCTTGGCCCCATCTAGCGGGAGTAGGGACAATGAGCAGTTCTTC
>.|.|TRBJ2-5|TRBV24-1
CATSDSRRMGKETQYF
TGTGCCACCAGTGACTCTCGCCGAATGGGAAAAGAGACCCAGTACTTC
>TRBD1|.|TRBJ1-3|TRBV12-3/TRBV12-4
CASSRQGAGGNTIYF
TGTGCCAGCAGTAGACAGGGGGCTGGAGGAAACACCATATATTTT
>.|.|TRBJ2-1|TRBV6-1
CASSVGLGGSSYNEQFF
TGTGCCAGCAGTGTGGGTTTGGGAGGCTCCTCCTACAATGAGCAGTTCTTC
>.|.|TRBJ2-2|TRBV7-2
CASSPRLTNTGELFF
TGTGCCAGCAGCCCCCGACTGACGAACACCGGGGAGCTGTTTTTT
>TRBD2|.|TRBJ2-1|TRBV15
CATSSEKAGGRYNEQFF
TGTGCCACCAGCAGTGAAAAAGCGGGGGGGCGTTACAATGAGCAGTTCTTC
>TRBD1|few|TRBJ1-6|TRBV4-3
CASSRRQGSDSPLHF
TGCGCCAGCAGCCGAAGACAGGGGAGTGATTCACCCCTCCACTTT
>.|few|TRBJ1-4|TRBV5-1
CASSFSIGGALEKLFF
TGCGCCAGCAGCTTCAGCATCGGGGGGGCTTTGGAAAAACTGTTTTTT
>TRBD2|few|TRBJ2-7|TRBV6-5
CASSDGGGRVQYF
TGTGCCAGCAGTGACGGCGGGGGAAGGGTGCAGTACTTC
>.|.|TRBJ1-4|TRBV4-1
CASSLLGGGEKLFF
TGCGCCAGCAGCCTCTTGGGGGGTGGGGAGAAACTGTTTTTT
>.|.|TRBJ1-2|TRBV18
CASSPQGSDYGYTF
TGTGCCAGCTCACCACAGGGCTCGGACTATGGCTACACCTTC
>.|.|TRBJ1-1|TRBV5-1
CASSLSPGGDTEAFF
TGCGCCAGCAGCTTGTCTCCGGGGGGGGACACTGAAGCTTTCTTT
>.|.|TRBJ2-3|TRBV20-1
CSAKEGGPADTQYF
TGCAGTGCTAAGGAGGGGGGTCCGGCAGATACGCAGTATTTT
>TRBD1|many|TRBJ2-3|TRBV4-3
CASSQGAGQGAYTQYF
TGCGCCAGCAGCCAAGGTGCGGGACAGGGGGCATATACGCAGTATTTT
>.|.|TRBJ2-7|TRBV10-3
CAIGLFDEQYF
TGTGCCATCGGGTTATTCGACGAGCAGTACTTC
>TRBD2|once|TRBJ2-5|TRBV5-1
CASSRTVLAGGETQYF
TGCGCCAGCAGCCGCACCGTTCTAGCGGGGGGAGAGACCCAGTACTTC
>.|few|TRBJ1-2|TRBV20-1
CSASQELGYGYTF
TGCAGTGCTAGTCAGGAGCTAGGCTATGGCTACACCTTC
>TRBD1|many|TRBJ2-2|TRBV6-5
CASRTGQTNTGELFF
TGTGCCAGCAGAACGGGACAGACGAACACCGGGGAGCTGTTTTTT
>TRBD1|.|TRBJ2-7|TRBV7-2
CASSYLSIWGQGYEQYF
TGTGCCAGCAGCTATTTGTCGATTTGGGGACAGGGCTACGAGCAGTACTTC
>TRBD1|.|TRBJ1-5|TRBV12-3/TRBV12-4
CASSPKTGNQPQHF
TGTGCCAGCAGCCCAAAGACAGGGAATCAGCCCCAGCATTTT
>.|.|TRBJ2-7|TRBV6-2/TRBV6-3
CASSYSVSYEQYF
TGTGCCAGCAGTTACTCGGTCTCCTACGAGCAGTACTTC
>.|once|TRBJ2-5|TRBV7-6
CASSLAAETQYF
TGTGCCAGCAGCTTAGCCGCCGAGACCCAGTACTTC
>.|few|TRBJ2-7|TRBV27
CASSLLGKAYEQYF
TGTGCCAGCAGTTTATTGGGGAAAGCCTACGAGCAGTACTTC
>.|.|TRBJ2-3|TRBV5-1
CASSLSVIDTQYF
TGCGCCAGCAGCTTGTCAGTCATAGATACGCAGTATTTT
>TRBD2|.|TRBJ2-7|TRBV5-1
CASSPDSGSGYEQYF
TGCGCCAGCAGCCCGGATAGCGGGAGTGGTTACGAGCAGTACTTC
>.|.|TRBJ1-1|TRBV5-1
CASSLQATSTEAFF
TGCGCCAGCAGCTTGCAGGCGACGAGCACTGAAGCTTTCTTT
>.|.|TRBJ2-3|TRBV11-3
CASSLDGRGSGTDTQYF
TGTGCCAGCAGCTTAGATGGCAGGGGCAGTGGCACAGATACGCAGTATTTT
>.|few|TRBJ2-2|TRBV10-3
CAISETGRKNTGELFF
TGTGCCATCAGTGAAACGGGACGGAAGAACACCGGGGAGCTGTTTTTT
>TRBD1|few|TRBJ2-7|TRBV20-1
CSALTGAAGQYF
TGCAGTGCTCTTACAGGGGCGGCAGGGCAGTACTTC
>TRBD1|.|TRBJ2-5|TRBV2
CASISGTGTETQYF
TGTGCCAGCATCTCCGGGACAGGGACAGAGACCCAGTACTTC
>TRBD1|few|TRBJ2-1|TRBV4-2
CASSQGRDRANNEQFF
TGTGCCAGCAGCCAGGGCCGGGACAGGGCTAACAATGAGCAGTTCTTC
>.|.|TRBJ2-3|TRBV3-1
CASSLRTSTDTQYF
TGTGCCAGCAGCCTTCGGACTAGCACAGATACGCAGTATTTT
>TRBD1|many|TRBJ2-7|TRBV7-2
CASSLDRGYEQYF
TGTGCCAGCAGCTTAGACAGGGGTTACGAGCAGTACTTC
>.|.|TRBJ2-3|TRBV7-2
CASSLAPAGATDTQYF
TGTGCCAGCAGCTTAGCGCCGGCGGGGGCCACAGATACGCAGTATTTT
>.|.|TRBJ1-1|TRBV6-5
CASSYGGGGPTEAFF
TGTGCCAGCAGTTACGGCGGGGGGGGCCCCACTGAAGCTTTCTTT
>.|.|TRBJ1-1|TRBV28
CASSPHEAGTEAFF
TGTGCCAGCAGTCCACATGAGGCGGGCACTGAAGCTTTCTTT
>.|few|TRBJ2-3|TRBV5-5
CASSLAGPADTQYF
TGTGCCAGCAGCTTGGCAGGGCCAGCAGATACGCAGTATTTT
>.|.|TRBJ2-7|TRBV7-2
CASSPLSGSGEQYF
TGTGCCAGCAGCCCTTTGTCGGGGTCTGGCGAGCAGTACTTC
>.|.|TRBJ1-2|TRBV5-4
CASSRDWVYTF
TGTGCCAGCAGCCGGGACTGGGTGTACACCTTC
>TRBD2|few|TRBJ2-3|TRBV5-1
CASSLGLLAGPVTDTQYF
TGCGCCAGCAGCTTGGGGTTACTAGCGGGGCCGGTCACAGATACGCAGTATTTT